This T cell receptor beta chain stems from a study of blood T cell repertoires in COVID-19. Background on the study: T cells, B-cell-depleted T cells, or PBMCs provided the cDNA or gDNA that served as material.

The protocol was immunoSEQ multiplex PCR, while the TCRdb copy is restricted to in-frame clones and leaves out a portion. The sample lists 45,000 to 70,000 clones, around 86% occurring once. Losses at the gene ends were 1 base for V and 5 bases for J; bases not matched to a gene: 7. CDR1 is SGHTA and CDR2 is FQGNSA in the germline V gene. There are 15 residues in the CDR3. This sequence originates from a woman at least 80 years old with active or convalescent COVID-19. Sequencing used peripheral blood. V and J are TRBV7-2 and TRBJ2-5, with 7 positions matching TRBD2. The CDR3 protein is CASSLGPTSRETQYF. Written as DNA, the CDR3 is TGTGCCAGCAGCTTAGGCCCGACTAGCCGGGAGACCCAGTACTTC.